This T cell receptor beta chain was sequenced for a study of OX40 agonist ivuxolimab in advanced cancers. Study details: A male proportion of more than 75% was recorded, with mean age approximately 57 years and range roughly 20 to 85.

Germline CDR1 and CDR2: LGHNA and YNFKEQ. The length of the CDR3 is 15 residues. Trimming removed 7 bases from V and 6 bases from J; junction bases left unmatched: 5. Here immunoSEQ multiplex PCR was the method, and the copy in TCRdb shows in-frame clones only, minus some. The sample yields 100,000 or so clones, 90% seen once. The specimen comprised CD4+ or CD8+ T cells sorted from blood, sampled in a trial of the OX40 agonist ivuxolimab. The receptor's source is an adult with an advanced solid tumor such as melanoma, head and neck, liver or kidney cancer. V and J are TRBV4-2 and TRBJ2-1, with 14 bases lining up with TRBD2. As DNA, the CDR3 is TGTGCCAGCACCTGGACTAGCGGGAGGAGCAATGAGCAGTTCTTC. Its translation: CASTWTSGRSNEQFF.